Included here is one TCR beta chain sequence, with context. This CDR3 is built from 15 residues. Germline V gene sequence: CDR1 SGHAT, CDR2 FQNNGV. Between the trimmed V and J ends, which lost 1 base and 6 bases, there was a span of 15 bases. The data stem from a study of cytomegalovirus exposure and HLA in healthy donors. The study ran its PCR with 60 Vbeta and 13 Jbeta primers. Produced via immunoSEQ multiplex PCR; TCRdb's table is partial and in-frame only. Here the sample table reports 95,000 to 150,000 clones. Sequenced: PBMCs. The sequence came from a man aged 35-49 years in good health and CMV-seronegative. The J gene is TRBJ1-2, the V gene TRBV11-2; D gene uncertain. CDR3 in DNA: TGTGCCAGCAGCTTAGGTCCGGGATCGGGCCATGGCTACACCTTC. Residues: CASSLGPGSGHGYTF.